This T cell receptor beta chain was identified during a study of T cell clusters in autoimmune cytopenias. Overall study context: Per sample, median TRB depth was roughly 56,000 reads, yielding a median around 2,400 distinct clonotypes.

The V gene's germline CDR1 is KGHSH and CDR2 LQKENI. The length of the CDR3 is 16 residues. TRB rearrangements were amplified by touch-down multiplex PCR with mixed TRB-A/B primers. TCRdb reprocessed the multiplex PCR reads; each CDR3 protein has one entry and no DNA is given. The table counts around 11,000 distinct CDR3 sequences; about 30% lies in the top ten. TRB was amplified from 250 ng of peripheral blood genomic DNA per sample. This same sample was also taken into another study, of T cell repertoires in aging, cancer and after chemotherapy. That investigation notes: Repeat sampling of healthy donors over several months to years showed clear clonal overlap.

The chain couples TRBV18 to TRBJ1-4; TCRdb outputs TRBD1, but without DNA this stays unchecked. The sequence was obtained from a human donor in good health. Material: peripheral blood. The CDR3 protein is CASSPPGTSTNEKLFF.